What follows are 9 T cell receptor beta chains derived from one specimen sequenced in a study of T cells in Graves' hyperthyroidism and ophthalmopathy (dated by TCRdb to the late 2010s). Preparation of the library involved multiplex PCR. TCRdb records Illumina HiSeq 2000 as the sequencer. TCR beta CDR3 regions were amplified from RNA transcripts. A first-round RT-PCR of the TCR CDR3 used the HTBI primer set with the Qiagen OneStep RT-PCR kit. TCRdb took the public reads, trimmed them with fastp at Q25, ran MiXCR for clone calling and kept in-frame beta chains. Here each entry gathers all rows of one CDR3 protein and keeps the most common genes and DNA. This sample comprises a few hundred thousand distinct CDR3 sequences, around 17% of them detected only once. Clones ranked in the top ten supply about 41% of the sample. The specimen sequenced was blood. The receptors originated from a man aged 35 to 55 with Graves' hyperthyroidism.

The chain employs TRBV7-2 and TRBJ2-3, with 10 bases fitting TRBD1. Looked up from germline, CDR1 is SGHTA and CDR2 is FQGNSA. Unmatched junction bases numbered 7, after V lost 5 bases and J lost 8 bases. This CDR3 spans 14 amino acids. The CDR3 spells CASSMDRGRGTQYF. CDR3 coding DNA: TGTGCCAGCAGCATGGACAGGGGGAGGGGTACGCAGTATTTT.

This clonotype was counted ten times or more. The V and J genes are TRBV12-3 or TRBV12-4 and TRBJ1-6, with D unclear. Deletions cut 6 bases from V and 0 bases from J, with 9 bases between. There are 15 residues in the CDR3. The CDR3 nucleotides read TGTGCCAGCAGACAACAGAACTCCTATAATTCACCCCTCCACTTT. Translating it yields CASRQQNSYNSPLHF.

The V and J genes are TRBV6-1 and TRBJ2-3; weak D call: TRBD2 (5 bases). The CDR3 sequence is 13 residues long. CDR1 is MNHNS and CDR2 is SASEGT in the germline V gene. V lost 5 bases and J 5 bases, leaving 11 bases between the germline ends. This CDR3 reads CASSYREQDTQYF. CDR3 bases: TGTGCCAGCAGTTATAGGGAGCAAGATACGCAGTATTTT.

This clonotype was counted ten times or more. The genes are TRBV7-2 and TRBJ2-3; 7 positions agree with TRBD1. Per germline, CDR1 SGHTA and CDR2 FQGNSA. After removal of 2 bases from V and 4 bases from J, the junction contained 3 bases not matched to a gene. The CDR3 consists of 14 residues. In DNA, the CDR3 is TGTGCCAGCAGCTTAAACAGGGGCCCAGATACGCAGTATTTT. Protein sequence: CASSLNRGPDTQYF.

This clonotype was counted many times. V is TRBV20-1 and J is TRBJ2-1; 12 positions agree with TRBD1. CDR1 and CDR2 from the germline V gene are DFQATT and SNEGSKA (reference sequence). V was clipped by 3 bases and J by 8 bases; unmatched bases: 5. This CDR3 spans 14 amino acids. The CDR3: CSARGGTGGYEQFF. CDR3 nucleotide sequence: TGCAGTGCTAGGGGGGGGACAGGGGGCTATGAGCAGTTCTTC.

This clonotype turned up a few times. The chain has TRBV6-2 or TRBV6-3 and TRBJ1-5; 7 bases fit TRBD1. Germline V CDR1 and CDR2: MNHEY, SVGEGT. The CDR3 consists of 15 residues. V dropped 2 bases and J dropped 2; count of bases not matched to a gene: 3. The CDR3 DNA is TGTGCCAGCAGTTACGGGACAGTTGGCAATCAGCCCCAGCATTTT. It codes for CASSYGTVGNQPQHF.

This clonotype was observed at least ten times. This chain joins TRBV18 and TRBJ2-1; D might be TRBD2 (5 bases). In germline, CDR1 is KGHSH, CDR2 LQKENI. There are 15 residues in the CDR3. V gave up 3 bases and J gave up 8 bases, with 17 bases separating them. CDR3 in amino acids: CASSPPGSGLYEQFF. The CDR3 region has the DNA TGTGCCAGCTCACCCCCGGGATCCGGACTGTATGAGCAGTTCTTC.

In this sample, this clonotype turned up a few times. This rearrangement joins TRBV4-3 to TRBJ2-7, with a weak D call TRBD1 (6 bases). The length of the CDR3 is 14 residues. Germline V lookup: CDR1 LGHNA, CDR2 YSLEER. The germline V and J ends were trimmed by 0 bases and 2 bases, with 8 bases remaining between them. The CDR3 nucleotides read TGCGCCAGCAGCCAAGAGTCAGGGGCCTACGAGCAGTACTTC. It yields the protein CASSQESGAYEQYF.

This clonotype came up many times. The chain carries TRBV5-1 and TRBJ1-4; the D gene is possibly TRBD1 (6 bases). Germline V gives CDR1 SGHRS, CDR2 YFSETQ. Trimming stripped 3 bases from V and 11 bases from J, with 17 bases between. The CDR3 extends over 14 amino acids. This CDR3 is CASSYTAGAQKLFF. For the CDR3, the DNA is TGCGCCAGCAGCTACACGGCAGGGGCACAGAAACTGTTTTTT. Filled out from reference TRBV5-1 and TRBJ1-4, the complete variable domain reads KAGVTQTPRYLIKTRGQQVTLSCSPISGHRSVSWYQQTPGQGLQFLFEYFSETQRNKGNFPGRFSGRQFSNSRSEMNVSTLELGDSALYLCASSYTAGAQKLFFGSGTQLSVL.